These 24 T cell receptor beta chains originate from one sample sequenced in a study of blood T cell repertoires in COVID-19. Assay used: immunoSEQ multiplex PCR; TCRdb lists only in-frame clones, some missing. The sample records fewer than 200,000 clones, around 76% being singletons. Input material: peripheral blood. Receptors were obtained from a woman aged 45-65 years with active or convalescent COVID-19.

V gene TRBV6-2 or TRBV6-3 combines with J gene TRBJ2-1; TRBD2 agrees at 7 bases. V lost 2 bases, J lost 1 base, and 2 bases stayed unmatched. The V gene's germline CDR1 is MNHEY and CDR2 SVGEGT. CDR3 length equals 15 residues. The CDR3 is CASSYAGDSYNEQFF. The CDR3 DNA reads TGTGCCAGCAGTTACGCGGGGGATTCCTACAATGAGCAGTTCTTC.

The chain joins TRBV7-2 to TRBJ1-2, with TRBD1 matching 9 bases. Trimming at V came to 6 bases and at J to 6 bases, leaving 14 bases not matched to a gene. Germline V CDR1 and CDR2: SGHTA, FQGNSA. The CDR3 is made up of 16 amino acids. CDR3 protein: CASSYRPGQGGDGYTF. The DNA of the CDR3 is TGTGCCAGCAGTTACAGACCGGGACAGGGTGGAGATGGCTACACCTTC.

The chain joins TRBV4-1 to TRBJ2-3; unclear D gene. The CDR3 consists of 17 residues. Germline V lookup: CDR1 MGHRA, CDR2 YSYEKL. V lost 0 bases, J lost 5 bases, and 18 bases lay in between. The DNA for the CDR3 is TGCGCCAGCAGCCAAGATAAATCCAGGATAGTGGAAGATACGCAGTATTTT. Amino acid sequence: CASSQDKSRIVEDTQYF.

This clone was seen once. J is TRBJ2-2 and V is TRBV7-3; D unclear. The CDR3 spans 14 residues. V was shortened by 2 bases and J by 2 bases, with 6 bases between the two germline ends. CDR1 and CDR2 (germline): SGHTA, FQGTGA. The CDR3 DNA reads as TGTGCCAGCAGCTTAGGGCTAAACACCGGGGAGCTGTTTTTT. Translated, it gives CASSLGLNTGELFF.

This clone came up a few times. The V call is TRBV19, the J call TRBJ1-5; 9 bases align to TRBD1. The trim removed 6 bases at V and 0 bases at J, leaving 9 bases unmatched. This CDR3 has 17 residues. In germline, CDR1 is LNHDA, CDR2 SQIVND (reference sequence). CDR3 loop: CASSLPGQGNSNQPQHF. CDR3 bases: TGTGCCAGTAGCCTACCGGGACAGGGCAATAGCAATCAGCCCCAGCATTTT.

V is TRBV19 and J is TRBJ2-2; D is unresolved. This CDR3 has 12 residues. V lost 5 bases to trimming and J lost 2 bases, with 3 bases between them. The V gene's germline CDR1 is LNHDA and CDR2 SQIVND (reference sequence). Here the CDR3 DNA reads TGTGCCAGTAGTCTTAACACCGGGGAGCTGTTTTTT. Translation: CASSLNTGELFF.

The chain employs TRBV9 and TRBJ2-1, with TRBD2 matching 10 bases. The CDR3 length is 16 residues. J lost 7 bases, V lost 4 bases, and 11 bases had no gene match. From germline, CDR1 is SGDLS and CDR2 YYNGEE. CDR3: CASSPQGASGRNEQFF. CDR3 nucleotide sequence: TGTGCCAGCAGCCCCCAGGGTGCTAGCGGGAGAAATGAGCAGTTCTTC.

V is TRBV9 and J is TRBJ2-5; D is possibly TRBD2 (6 bases). CDR1 is SGDLS, CDR2 YYNGEE, per germline. V was clipped by 3 bases and J by 5 bases, with 14 bases between them. This CDR3 has 14 residues. In nucleotides, the CDR3 is TGTGCCAGCAGCGGAGGGACTCAAATCGAGACCCAGTACTTC. Translated, it gives CASSGGTQIETQYF.

V usage is TRBV19 and J usage is TRBJ1-5, with 7 positions matching TRBD1. Germline V gene sequence: CDR1 LNHDA, CDR2 SQIVND (reference sequence). The CDR3 spans 14 residues. The ends lost 4 bases at V and 1 base at J; junction bases unmatched: 1. DNA of the CDR3: TGTGCCAGTAGTACGACAGGGAGCAATCAGCCCCAGCATTTT. Its protein is CASSTTGSNQPQHF.

This sequence joins TRBV19 and TRBJ2-3; 7 nucleotides align to TRBD1. V lost 9 bases and J lost 4; bases outside the gene matches: 10. Germline V lookup: CDR1 LNHDA, CDR2 SQIVND (reference sequence). The length of the CDR3 is 14 residues. The CDR3 spells CASVDRVESDTQYF. CDR3 nucleotides: TGTGCCAGCGTCGACAGGGTAGAATCAGATACGCAGTATTTT.

The gene calls are TRBV5-1 and TRBJ2-3, with a weak D call TRBD2 (6 bases). From germline, CDR1 is SGHRS and CDR2 YFSETQ. The CDR3 contains 14 residues. The V and J ends lost 0 bases and 7 bases respectively, with 12 bases between them. Here the CDR3 DNA reads TGCGCCAGCAGCTTGGCCTCTAGCGACCATACGCAGTATTTT. It translates to CASSLASSDHTQYF.

The chain joins TRBV7-2 to TRBJ2-7; D unresolved. CDR1 and CDR2 (germline): SGHTA, FQGNSA. The CDR3 covers 11 residues. Trimming pared 4 bases from V and 5 bases from J, leaving 6 bases between. CDR3 residues: CASSSLNEQYF. DNA of the CDR3: TGTGCCAGCAGCTCCCTTAACGAGCAGTACTTC.

The rearrangement links TRBV7-9 to TRBJ1-1, with 7 bases fitting TRBD1. CDR3 length: 16 amino acids. V dropped 2 bases and J dropped 1; count of bases not matched to a gene: 7. CDR1 is SEHNR, CDR2 FQNEAQ, per germline (reference sequence). This CDR3 reads CASSLSGAGGNTEAFF. CDR3 nucleotides: TGTGCCAGCAGCTTAAGTGGGGCAGGGGGGAACACTGAAGCTTTCTTT.

The gene calls are TRBV19 and TRBJ1-2; possible D gene TRBD1, 5 bases. Germline-derived CDR1 and CDR2 are LNHDA and SQIVND (reference sequence). This CDR3 comprises 16 residues. Trimming left V 0 bases short and J 8 bases short, with 19 bases between. The CDR3, as DNA: TGTGCCAGTAGTATAGATCTTGCAGGGCGGAGATACGGCTACACCTTC. This codes for CASSIDLAGRRYGYTF.

The V gene is TRBV28, the J gene TRBJ2-3; 8 bases match TRBD2. CDR1 and CDR2 from the germline V gene are MDHEN and SYDVKM. After removal of 4 bases from V and 0 bases from J, the junction contained 6 bases not matched to a gene. The CDR3 has 16 amino acids. Here the CDR3 reads CASSSGLVSSTDTQYF. The CDR3 nucleotides are TGTGCCAGCAGTTCGGGACTAGTTTCTAGCACAGATACGCAGTATTTT.

V and J are TRBV19 and TRBJ2-1; D unresolved. Germline CDR1 is LNHDA and CDR2 is SQIVND (reference sequence). This CDR3 is built from 14 residues. V gave up 5 bases and J gave up 2 bases, with 10 bases separating them. The CDR3 bases are TGTGCCAGTAGTTTCCCTGAGCCCTACAATGAGCAGTTCTTC. It codes for CASSFPEPYNEQFF. The full variable domain, with the rest looked up from reference TRBV19 and TRBJ2-1, is DGGITQSPKYLFRKEGQNVTLSCEQNLNHDAMYWYRQDPGQGLRLIYYSQIVNDFQKGDIAEGYSVSREKKESFPLTVTSAQKNPTAFYLCASSFPEPYNEQFFGPGTRLTVL.

V and J are TRBV6-5 and TRBJ2-7; D unclear. V was cut by 6 bases and J by 2 bases, with 14 bases left in between. Germline V gene data show CDR1 as MNHEY and CDR2 as SVGAGI. The CDR3 is 14 residues long. DNA for the CDR3: TGTGCCAGCAGAATCAACCTCGAGACCTACGAGCAGTACTTC. Amino acid sequence: CASRINLETYEQYF.

This chain links TRBV7-9 with TRBJ2-7; D remains unclear. This CDR3 is built from 12 residues. Germline-derived CDR1 and CDR2 are SEHNR and FQNEAQ (reference sequence). Trimming removed 1 base from V and 5 bases from J, with 6 bases in between. CDR3 bases: TGTGCCAGCAGCTTAGGTCGGGACGAGCAGTACTTC. Its translation: CASSLGRDEQYF.

The rearrangement uses TRBV11-2 and TRBJ2-5, with TRBD2 matching over 14 bases. Germline CDR1 reads SGHAT; CDR2 reads FQNNGV. V shed 6 bases and J 5 bases; nucleotides not matched to a gene: 5. The length of the CDR3 is 15 residues. This CDR3 reads CASRRLAGGPETQYF. CDR3 bases: TGTGCCAGCAGACGACTAGCGGGGGGGCCCGAGACCCAGTACTTC.

In this sample, this clone turned up a few times. CDR3 region: CASSLIGWGGSSYEQYF. CDR3 coding DNA: TGTGCCAGCAGCTTGATTGGGTGGGGCGGGAGCTCCTACGAGCAGTACTTC. The chain recombines TRBV5-4 with TRBJ2-7; 7 positions agree with TRBD2. Germline V gives CDR1 SGHNT, CDR2 YYREEE (reference sequence). Unmatched junction bases numbered 10, after V lost 1 base and J lost 0 bases. The length of the CDR3 is 17 residues.

V is TRBV4-3 and J is TRBJ2-7; 13 bases are a match to TRBD2. Germline CDR1 LGHNA, CDR2 YSLEER. Trimming at V came to 3 bases and at J to 4 bases, leaving 3 bases not matched to a gene. There are 15 residues in the CDR3. In DNA form, the CDR3 reads TGCGCCAGCAGCCAGAGACTAGCGGGAGGATACGAGCAGTACTTC. Its protein product is CASSQRLAGGYEQYF.

The gene calls are TRBV9 and TRBJ1-2; D call uncertain. Trimming removed 4 bases at V and 4 bases at J, with 17 bases between. Germline lookup yields CDR1 SGDLS and CDR2 YYNGEE. The CDR3 loop spans 15 amino acids. DNA for the CDR3: TGTGCCAGCAGCCCAAGACCCGGGATGGGCTATGGCTACACCTTC. The encoded protein is CASSPRPGMGYGYTF.

This chain connects TRBV30 to TRBJ1-2; weak D call: TRBD1 (6 bases). V was pared by 6 bases and J by 4 bases, with 15 bases between. This CDR3 has 13 amino acids. CDR1 GTSNPN and CDR2 SVGIG come from the germline V gene (reference sequence). CDR3 DNA sequence: TGTGCCTGCCTACCAGGGGTGGGCTATGGCTACACCTTC. Its protein is CACLPGVGYGYTF.

V gene TRBV6-4 combines with J gene TRBJ2-1; TRBD2 aligns across 11 bases. V shed 6 bases, J shed 9 bases, and the junction held 7 bases outside the gene matches. This CDR3 has 14 residues. Germline V gives CDR1 MRHNA, CDR2 SNTAGT. CDR3 bases: TGTGCCAGCAGCAAACTAGCGGGGGCCGGTGAGCAGTTCTTC. Its translation is CASSKLAGAGEQFF.